This entry lists 27 T cell receptor beta chains sequenced from one sample in a study of patients and donors after allogeneic stem cell transplantation. TCRdb processed the RT-PCR reads anew with MiXCR; each CDR3 protein has one entry. The sample lists 900,000 to 1,000,000 distinct CDR3 sequences; approximately 19% were seen once. The sequenced sample consisted of blood, either unsorted or a sorted T cell fraction (not recorded which). Receptor source: a human donor who was either an allogeneic HSCT recipient or a stem cell or donor lymphocyte infusion donor (not recorded which). It is not recorded whose cells these are; they may come from a transplant donor.

This clonotype was seen many times. The chain combines TRBV29-1 with TRBJ1-3, with D perhaps TRBD1 (5 bases). Trimming left V 7 bases short and J 0 bases short, with 13 bases between. In germline, CDR1 is SQVTM, CDR2 ANQGSEA. The CDR3 loop spans 14 amino acids. The CDR3 here is CSAGTRTSGNTIYF. The CDR3, as DNA: TGCAGCGCCGGGACCCGGACCTCTGGAAACACCATATATTTT.

V usage is TRBV7-3 and J usage is TRBJ1-4; the D is unclear. Germline V gene sequence: CDR1 SGHTA, CDR2 FQGTGA. V shed 1 base and J shed 8 bases, with 8 bases lying between them. The CDR3 extends over 13 amino acids. The CDR3 loop reads CASSLMSREKLFF. DNA for the CDR3: TGTGCCAGCAGCTTAATGTCCCGCGAAAAACTGTTTTTT. The full variable domain, its missing parts supplied by reference TRBV7-3 and TRBJ1-4, is GAGVSQTPSNKVTEKGKYVELRCDPISGHTALYWYRQSLGQGPEFLIYFQGTGAADDSGLPNDRFFAVRPEGSVSTLKIQRTERGDSAVYLCASSLMSREKLFFGSGTQLSVL.

J is TRBJ2-1 and V is TRBV5-4, with 7 positions matching TRBD2. The V gene end was trimmed by 1 base and the J gene end by 11 bases; junction bases not matched to a gene: 12. The CDR3 loop spans 15 amino acids. Germline-derived CDR1 and CDR2 are SGHNT and YYREEE (reference sequence). The CDR3 nucleotides are TGTGCCAGCAGCTTGAGTCTAGCGGTTATTAATAAGCAGTTCTTC. Translating it yields CASSLSLAVINKQFF. The variable domain in full, with the rest retrieved from reference TRBV5-4 and TRBJ2-1, is ETGVTQSPTHLIKTRGQQVTLRCSSQSGHNTVSWYQQALGQGPQFIFQYYREEENGRGNFPPRFSGLQFPNYSSELNVNALELDDSALYLCASSLSLAVINKQFFGPGTRLTVL.

This clonotype was seen a handful of times. This chain links TRBV4-1 with TRBJ2-1; D call uncertain. Germline CDR1 is MGHRA and CDR2 is YSYEKL. This CDR3 has 15 residues. V was cut by 0 bases and J by 4 bases, with 10 bases left in between. Here the CDR3 DNA reads TGCGCCAGCAGCCAAGACGGGCCTCCTTACAATGAGCAGTTCTTC. As protein: CASSQDGPPYNEQFF.

This clonotype came up a few times. The chain has TRBV12-3 or TRBV12-4 and TRBJ2-3; 10 bases are shared with TRBD2. J gave up 8 bases and V 8 bases, and 13 bases lay outside the gene matches. This CDR3 spans 15 amino acids. This CDR3 is CASGDSSGGGGTQYF. DNA of the CDR3: TGTGCCAGCGGAGACTCTAGCGGGGGAGGTGGTACGCAGTATTTT.

The V gene is TRBV6-1, the J gene TRBJ1-2; 7 positions match TRBD1. The CDR3 runs to 15 residues. Germline CDR1 reads MNHNS; CDR2 reads SASEGT. V gave up 5 bases and J gave up 0 bases; unmatched junction bases: 6. CDR3 loop: CASSQDRLANYGYTF. In DNA form, the CDR3 reads TGTGCCAGCAGTCAGGACAGGTTAGCTAACTATGGCTACACCTTC.

This clonotype was seen many times. The V and J genes are TRBV12-3 or TRBV12-4 and TRBJ2-7; TRBD1 is a possible D gene (5 bases). V was clipped by 5 bases and J by 4 bases, with 9 bases between them. The CDR3 runs 12 residues. The CDR3 sequence: CASSPQAYEQYF. Written as DNA, the CDR3 is TGTGCCAGCAGTCCACAGGCTTACGAGCAGTACTTC.

The sample holds a few counts of this clonotype. J is TRBJ2-7 and V is TRBV20-1; 9 bases fit TRBD2. The germline CDR1 and CDR2 sequences are DFQATT and SNEGSKA (reference sequence). Losses at the gene ends were 5 bases for V and 7 bases for J; bases not matched to a gene: 12. The CDR3 is made up of 14 amino acids. The CDR3 nucleotides are TGCAGTGCTTATATAGCGGGAGTAACAGAGGAGCAGTACTTC. Translating it yields CSAYIAGVTEEQYF.

This clonotype was observed a handful of times. V gene TRBV6-5 combines with J gene TRBJ2-3, with 8 bases that match TRBD2. V dropped 0 bases and J dropped 8; count of bases not matched to a gene: 7. The germline CDR1 and CDR2 sequences are MNHEY and SVGAGI. This CDR3 is 15 amino acids long. In DNA, the CDR3 is TGTGCCAGCAGTTACTCGATTTCGAGCGGGGGTACGCAGTATTTT. It encodes CASSYSISSGGTQYF.

In this sample, this clonotype turned up many times. The J gene is TRBJ1-4, the V gene TRBV20-1, with D uncertain. This CDR3 contains 14 residues. Between the trimmed V and J ends, which lost 0 bases and 4 bases, there was a span of 9 bases. Germline assignment: CDR1 DFQATT and CDR2 SNEGSKA (reference sequence). The CDR3 coding sequence is TGCAGTGCTAGAGATATCCAGATTAATGAAAAACTGTTTTTT. Protein: CSARDIQINEKLFF.

There are many counts of this clonotype. This chain connects TRBV7-2 to TRBJ1-3, with a possible D match to TRBD1 (5 bases). The germline V and J ends were trimmed by 3 bases and 11 bases, with 20 bases remaining between them. The CDR3 totals 15 residues. CDR1 and CDR2 (germline): SGHTA, FQGNSA. Here the CDR3 reads CASSFVGRVVSPIYF. For the CDR3, the DNA is TGTGCCAGCAGCTTTGTCGGCAGGGTAGTTTCTCCCATATATTTT.

The chain joins TRBV4-1 to TRBJ2-1; 7 bases match TRBD2. CDR3 size: 15 residues. Looked up from germline, CDR1 is MGHRA and CDR2 is YSYEKL. V lost 2 bases and J lost 6; bases outside the gene matches: 7. The CDR3 DNA sequence: TGCGCCAGCAGCCAAATTGGACTAGGGAGCAATGAGCAGTTCTTC. Encoded protein: CASSQIGLGSNEQFF.

V and J are TRBV9 and TRBJ2-1; D remains unclear. CDR1 is SGDLS and CDR2 is YYNGEE in the germline V gene. The V end lost 0 bases, the J end lost 8 bases, and 15 bases lay between the germline ends. The CDR3 is 15 amino acids. DNA for the CDR3: TGTGCCAGCAGCGTAGTGACATGGGGTCGGGATGAGCAGTTCTTC. Translating it yields CASSVVTWGRDEQFF.

The rearrangement uses TRBV6-1 and TRBJ1-4, with a possible D match to TRBD1 (6 bases). Germline V gives CDR1 MNHNS, CDR2 SASEGT. This CDR3 has 13 residues. V was pared by 6 bases and J by 4 bases, with 9 bases between. The DNA for the CDR3 is TGTGCCAGCAGCGACAGGAATAATGAAAAACTGTTTTTT. Translated, it gives CASSDRNNEKLFF.

This chain connects TRBV29-1 to TRBJ2-2; 9 nucleotides align to TRBD1. Germline-derived CDR1 and CDR2 are SQVTM and ANQGSEA. The CDR3 sequence is 15 residues long. Trimming took 7 bases from V and 0 from J; bases not matched to a gene: 6. In DNA, the CDR3 is TGCAGCGGCTACACAGGGGGCGCGAACACCGGGGAGCTGTTTTTT. Translation gives CSGYTGGANTGELFF.

This clonotype was observed a handful of times. The chain's CDR3 is CAISGRANYGYTF. In DNA form, the CDR3 reads TGTGCCATCAGTGGAAGAGCTAACTATGGCTACACCTTC. The V gene is TRBV10-3, the J gene TRBJ1-2; D is ambiguous. V gave up 4 bases and J gave up 0 bases, with 6 bases separating them. In germline, CDR1 is ENHRY, CDR2 SYGVKD. This CDR3 has 13 amino acids.

This clonotype has a handful of counts. The chain couples TRBV12-3 or TRBV12-4 to TRBJ2-1, with 10 bases matching TRBD1. Germline trimming cut 2 bases from V and 7 bases from J; bases unmatched to any gene: 8. There are 16 residues in the CDR3. CDR3 loop: CASSLTRQGARNEQFF. For the CDR3, the DNA is TGTGCCAGCAGTTTAACCCGACAGGGGGCGCGTAATGAGCAGTTCTTC.

The sample holds a few counts of this clonotype. J is TRBJ2-1 and V is TRBV6-5; TRBD1 is a possible D gene (5 bases). The CDR3 length is 14 residues. CDR1 and CDR2 from the germline V gene are MNHEY and SVGAGI. The V gene lost 4 bases and the J gene lost 8 bases, with 15 bases spanning the gap. CDR3 loop: CASSSLGDSYEQFF. DNA for the CDR3: TGTGCCAGCAGTTCCCTCGGCGACAGCTATGAGCAGTTCTTC.

There are many counts of this clonotype. This rearrangement joins TRBV12-3 or TRBV12-4 to TRBJ1-2, with 8 nucleotides matching TRBD1. There are 12 residues in the CDR3. Trimming took 6 bases from V and 5 from J; bases not matched to a gene: 2. As DNA, the CDR3 is TGTGCCAGCAGCGACAGGGGTTATGGCTACACCTTC. Translation gives CASSDRGYGYTF.

CDR3 nucleotides: TGTGCCAGCAGCCAGACTTTTGGGGGGGTAGATGAGCAGTTCTTC. This gives the protein CASSQTFGGVDEQFF. The genes are TRBV4-2 and TRBJ2-1, with 7 bases lining up with TRBD2. CDR1 is LGHNA and CDR2 is YNFKEQ in the germline V gene. The CDR3 spans 15 residues. V gave up 3 bases and J gave up 8 bases; unmatched junction bases: 10.

In its sample, this clonotype was seen a few times. The J gene is TRBJ1-4, the V gene TRBV7-9; 8 positions match TRBD1. The CDR3 has 14 residues. The V gene end was trimmed by 4 bases and the J gene end by 8 bases; junction bases not matched to a gene: 6. Germline V lookup: CDR1 SEHNR, CDR2 FQNEAQ (reference sequence). As DNA, the CDR3 is TGTGCCAGCAGCTCCGGGACAGGCCTCGAAAAACTGTTTTTT. Its translation: CASSSGTGLEKLFF.

This clonotype was seen ten or more times. The chain combines TRBV20-1 with TRBJ1-5; tentatively, D is TRBD1 (6 bases). The CDR3 covers 13 residues. V lost 6 bases to trimming and J lost 2 bases, with 11 bases between them. In germline, CDR1 is DFQATT, CDR2 SNEGSKA (reference sequence). The CDR3 coding sequence is TGCAGTGCCCCAAGGGGGGGCAATCAGCCCCAGCATTTT. Its translation is CSAPRGGNQPQHF.

The gene calls are TRBV2 and TRBJ2-5; maybe TRBD2 (6 bases). The CDR3 length is 13 residues. V was trimmed by 6 bases and J by 5 bases, leaving 13 bases between them. Germline CDR1 SNHLY, CDR2 FYNNEI. The CDR3 sequence is CASSPRGMETQYF. In nucleotides, the CDR3 is TGTGCCAGCAGCCCCCGGGGGATGGAGACCCAGTACTTC. Looking up the rest from reference TRBV2 and TRBJ2-5 gives the full variable domain: EPEVTQTPSHQVTQMGQEVILRCVPISNHLYFYWYRQILGQKVEFLVSFYNNEISEKSEIFDDQFSVERPDGSNFTLKIRSTKLEDSAMYFCASSPRGMETQYFGPGTRLLVL.

This clonotype has a count of ten or more. The chain combines TRBV29-1 with TRBJ1-1; 8 positions match TRBD1. Germline values: CDR1 SQVTM, CDR2 ANQGSEA. This CDR3 is built from 13 residues. With V trimmed by 7 bases and J by 1 base, 5 bases remained unmatched. CDR3 in amino acids: CSAGQGRNTEAFF. The CDR3 region has the DNA TGCAGCGCTGGACAGGGAAGGAACACTGAAGCTTTCTTT. Supplemented by reference TRBV29-1 and TRBJ1-1, the full variable domain reads SAVISQKPSRDICQRGTSLTIQCQVDSQVTMMFWYRQQPGQSLTLIATANQGSEATYESGFVIDKFPISRPNLTFSTLTVSNMSPEDSSIYLCSAGQGRNTEAFFGQGTRLTVV.

The chain recombines TRBV12-3 or TRBV12-4 with TRBJ2-7; 7 bases fit TRBD2. V was clipped by 3 bases and J by 6 bases; unmatched bases: 8. The CDR3 consists of 14 residues. The DNA of the CDR3 is TGTGCCAGCAGTTTCGGCGGGAGAAGAGTCGAGCAGTACTTC. The encoded protein is CASSFGGRRVEQYF.

Only a few counts were recorded for this clonotype. The chain joins TRBV11-1 to TRBJ2-7, with TRBD1 identical over 7 bases. Germline V gene sequence: CDR1 SGHAT, CDR2 FQDESV (reference sequence). This CDR3 is built from 16 residues. Trimming took 5 bases from V and 4 from J; bases not matched to a gene: 14. The CDR3 loop reads CASSHIPDRSPYEQYF. Here the CDR3 DNA reads TGTGCCAGCAGCCATATACCGGACAGGAGCCCTTACGAGCAGTACTTC.

The rearrangement uses TRBV11-2 and TRBJ2-4; 11 bases align to TRBD2. CDR1 and CDR2 from the germline V gene are SGHAT and FQNNGV. After removal of 4 bases from V and 3 bases from J, the junction contained 11 bases not matched to a gene. The CDR3 covers 18 residues. The CDR3 DNA reads as TGTGCCAGCAGCTCGGCACTAGCGGGGGAAATGGGCAAAAACATTCAGTACTTC. This codes for CASSSALAGEMGKNIQYF.